The next 25 T cell receptor beta chains were all read from a single sample in a study of blood T cell repertoires in COVID-19. Assay used: immunoSEQ multiplex PCR; TCRdb lists only in-frame clones, some missing. The data show some 69,000 clones, 90% seen once. The sequenced sample was peripheral blood. The source is a man aged 50-59 years with COVID-19, enrolled during active disease.

V and J are TRBV11-3 and TRBJ2-1; no clear D. The germline V and J ends were trimmed by 1 base and 0 bases, with 13 bases remaining between them. Germline assignment: CDR1 SGHNT and CDR2 YENEEA. The CDR3 has 17 residues. This CDR3 reads CASSLGRVSSSYNEQFF. In nucleotides, the CDR3 is TGTGCCAGCAGCTTAGGAAGAGTATCGAGCTCCTACAATGAGCAGTTCTTC.

This clone was picked up one time. The chain employs TRBV7-9 and TRBJ2-3, with TRBD2 matching 10 bases. The CDR3 extends over 16 amino acids. The germline gives CDR1 SEHNR, CDR2 FQNEAQ (reference sequence). The trim removed 3 bases at V and 1 base at J, leaving 4 bases unmatched. The CDR3 coding sequence is TGTGCCAGCAGCTTCGGACTAGCGGAAGGCACAGATACGCAGTATTTT. Protein sequence: CASSFGLAEGTDTQYF.

The V gene is TRBV5-4, the J gene TRBJ2-7, with TRBD1 identical over 7 bases. Germline V lookup: CDR1 SGHNT, CDR2 YYREEE (reference sequence). This CDR3 is built from 15 residues. V dropped 4 bases and J dropped 0; count of bases not matched to a gene: 7. The CDR3 coding sequence is TGTGCCAGCAGCCCGAAGACAGGGATCTCCTACGAGCAGTACTTC. It encodes CASSPKTGISYEQYF.

The rearrangement uses TRBV6-5 and TRBJ1-4, with D possibly being TRBD1 (6 bases). The length of the CDR3 is 13 residues. CDR1 and CDR2 (germline): MNHEY, SVGAGI. V was clipped by 6 bases and J by 6 bases, with 11 bases between them. This chain's CDR3 is CASRQGGDEKLFF. The CDR3 DNA reads as TGTGCCAGCAGACAGGGTGGGGATGAAAAACTGTTTTTT.

The CDR3 loop reads CASSLAGGGTEAFF. DNA for the CDR3: TGTGCCAGCAGCTTGGCCGGGGGGGGCACTGAAGCTTTCTTT. The chain is built from TRBV5-5 and TRBJ1-1, with a weak D call TRBD1 (5 bases). V shed 0 bases and J shed 4 bases, with 10 bases lying between them. This CDR3 is built from 14 residues. Germline CDR1 reads SGHKS; CDR2 reads YYEKEE (reference sequence).

This rearrangement joins TRBV29-1 to TRBJ2-1; 7 nucleotides line up with TRBD1. The CDR3 covers 12 residues. V was clipped by 7 bases and J by 7 bases; unmatched bases: 7. Germline CDR1 and CDR2: SQVTM and ANQGSEA. The CDR3 here is CSAETGSNEQFF. Here the CDR3 DNA reads TGCAGCGCCGAGACAGGGTCAAATGAGCAGTTCTTC.

The V and J genes are TRBV6-8 and TRBJ2-7; TRBD1 matches 8 bases. The CDR3 has 14 amino acids. The germline V gene encodes CDR1 MNHGY and CDR2 SAAAGT. After removal of 5 bases from V and 7 bases from J, the junction contained 10 bases not matched to a gene. CDR3 bases: TGTGCCAGCAGTCGAGTCGGACAGGGTGGAGAGCAGTACTTC. It specifies CASSRVGQGGEQYF.

This rearrangement joins TRBV5-1 to TRBJ2-3; 13 nucleotides agree with TRBD2. Losses at the gene ends were 4 bases for V and 3 bases for J; bases not matched to a gene: 5. Germline loops: CDR1 SGHRS, CDR2 YFSETQ. The length of the CDR3 is 16 residues. CDR3 DNA sequence: TGCGCCAGCAGCGTACTAGCGGGAGGGCCAACAGATACGCAGTATTTT. It is translated as CASSVLAGGPTDTQYF.

The chain carries TRBV21-1 and TRBJ2-7; TRBD2, the D gene given by the table, was not confirmed from the DNA. TRBV21-1 is a pseudogene locus. The CDR3 is 15 amino acids. The CDR3 DNA sequence: TGTGCCAGCAGCGGCGGGGAACTCTCAACCTACGAGCAGTACTTC. Translation gives CASSGGELSTYEQYF.

This chain links TRBV2 with TRBJ1-2, with D possibly TRBD1 on 6 matching bases. In germline, CDR1 is SNHLY, CDR2 FYNNEI. Trimming cost V 9 bases and J 3 bases, with 20 bases left between them. The CDR3 totals 15 residues. Written as DNA, the CDR3 is TGTGCCAGTACTGGACAGACCGCCCCATACTATGGCTACACCTTC. This gives the protein CASTGQTAPYYGYTF.

The J gene is TRBJ1-6, the V gene TRBV6-5; the D is unclear. Trimming took 6 bases from V and 5 from J, leaving 11 bases between them. Germline V CDR1 and CDR2: MNHEY, SVGAGI. This CDR3 comprises 14 residues. CDR3 DNA: TGTGCCAGCAGCAAGATGGCCCATAATTCACCCCTCCACTTT. Translating gives CASSKMAHNSPLHF.

With regard to this clone: The junction differs from germline at one of its ends, possibly a read error. The chain combines TRBV10-3 with TRBJ2-5; 11 bases agree with TRBD1. The CDR3 contains 15 residues. Germline-derived CDR1 and CDR2 are ENHRY and SYGVKD. CDR3 sequence (DNA): TGCGCCATCAAGTCCCAGGGACAGGGGGGAGAGACCCAGTACTTC. It is translated as CAIKSQGQGGETQYF.

J is TRBJ1-2 and V is TRBV23-1; 9 nucleotides align to TRBD1. TRBV23-1 is assigned to the ORF class and has an uncertain function. J gave up 8 bases and V 3 bases, and 7 bases lay outside the gene matches. The CDR3 totals 14 residues. CDR3 residues: CASSQARTGEGYTF. The CDR3 region has the DNA TGCGCCAGCAGTCAGGCAAGGACAGGGGAAGGCTACACCTTC.

This rearrangement joins TRBV3-1 (or the pseudogene TRBV3-2) to TRBJ2-2, with a weak D call TRBD1 (5 bases). CDR1 LGHDT and CDR2 YNNKEL come from the germline V gene (reference sequence). V lost 1 base to trimming and J lost 1 base, with 7 bases between them. CDR3 length equals 15 residues. The CDR3 loop is CASSQGTLNTGELFF. In DNA form, the CDR3 reads TGTGCCAGCAGCCAAGGGACACTGAACACCGGGGAGCTGTTTTTT.

The chain couples TRBV7-2 to TRBJ1-1; no clear D gene. Germline V CDR1 and CDR2: SGHTA, FQGNSA. Trimming took off 4 bases at V and 0 bases at J, with 9 bases between the two ends. This CDR3 spans 14 amino acids. The CDR3 sequence is CASSWGGMNTEAFF. Here the CDR3 DNA reads TGTGCCAGCAGCTGGGGAGGGATGAACACTGAAGCTTTCTTT.

The chain links TRBV7-2 to TRBJ1-2; 7 bases fit TRBD1. CDR3 length: 15 amino acids. V lost 1 base, J lost 0 bases, and 2 bases stayed unmatched. Germline loops: CDR1 SGHTA, CDR2 FQGNSA. The CDR3 loop is CASSLGQGANYGYTF. The CDR3 bases are TGTGCCAGCAGCTTAGGACAGGGAGCTAACTATGGCTACACCTTC.

The chain has TRBV6-4 and TRBJ2-1; D perhaps matches TRBD2 (6 bases). Germline V gene lookup returns CDR1 MRHNA and CDR2 SNTAGT. V was clipped by 0 bases and J by 0 bases, with 6 bases between them. This CDR3 has 15 amino acids. Here the CDR3 reads CASSDSAGSYNEQFF. DNA of the CDR3: TGTGCCAGCAGTGACTCAGCGGGCTCCTACAATGAGCAGTTCTTC.

V usage is TRBV19 and J usage is TRBJ1-2; tentatively, D is TRBD1 (6 bases). Germline V CDR1 and CDR2: LNHDA, SQIVND (reference sequence). The V gene lost 3 bases and the J gene lost 6 bases, with 17 bases spanning the gap. This CDR3 is 15 amino acids long. This CDR3 is CASSITSGGLHGYTF. CDR3 DNA: TGTGCCAGTAGTATCACTTCTGGGGGCTTGCATGGCTACACCTTC.

The genes are TRBV7-2 and TRBJ2-5; tentatively, D is TRBD2 (5 bases). V was clipped by 7 bases and J by 0 bases, with 15 bases between them. The V gene's germline CDR1 is SGHTA and CDR2 FQGNSA. This CDR3 has 15 residues. The CDR3 sequence: CASIDRRRDQETQYF. In DNA, the CDR3 is TGTGCCAGCATTGATCGTAGGCGGGACCAAGAGACCCAGTACTTC.

The chain carries TRBV9 and TRBJ1-3, with D possibly being TRBD1 (6 bases). In germline, CDR1 is SGDLS, CDR2 YYNGEE. V dropped 0 bases and J dropped 8 bases, with 18 bases sitting between them. This CDR3 region has 16 residues. The DNA for the CDR3 is TGTGCCAGCAGCGTAGCAGATTCGGCCAGGGGATACACCATATATTTT. Translated: CASSVADSARGYTIYF. The full variable domain, its missing parts supplied by reference TRBV9 and TRBJ1-3, is DSGVTQTPKHLITATGQRVTLRCSPRSGDLSVYWYQQSLDQGLQFLIQYYNGEERAKGNILERFSAQQFPDLHSELNLSSLELGDSALYFCASSVADSARGYTIYFGEGSWLTVV.

The rearrangement joins TRBV7-3 to TRBJ2-5; unclear D gene. The V end lost 1 base, the J end lost 6 bases, and 12 bases lay between the germline ends. Per germline, CDR1 SGHTA and CDR2 FQGTGA. CDR3 length equals 14 residues. The CDR3 DNA is TGTGCCAGCAGCTTAAATGGGCTCGTGCAGACCCAGTACTTC. Translation gives CASSLNGLVQTQYF.

For this clone: The junction and the germline gene differ at one end; a read error may be behind it. The rearrangement links TRBV3-1 (or the pseudogene TRBV3-2) to TRBJ1-6, with D maybe TRBD1 (6 bases). Germline loops: CDR1 LGHDT, CDR2 YNNKEL (reference sequence). The CDR3 is 14 amino acids. CDR3 sequence (DNA): TGTGCCAGCACCCAACAGGGTAATAATTCACCCCTCCACTTT. It yields the protein CASTQQGNNSPLHF.

The rearrangement links TRBV5-5 to TRBJ2-1; 7 nucleotides match TRBD1. The CDR3 consists of 13 residues. Looked up from germline, CDR1 is SGHKS and CDR2 is YYEKEE (reference sequence). The junction had 1 base not matched to a gene; V was cut back by 2 bases and J by 5 bases. As DNA, the CDR3 is TGTGCCAGCAGCTTTGGGACAGACAATGAGCAGTTCTTC. Translation: CASSFGTDNEQFF.

This chain joins TRBV7-2 and TRBJ2-1, with D unclear. V lost 2 bases and J lost 6, with 11 bases in between. The germline gives CDR1 SGHTA, CDR2 FQGNSA. This CDR3 comprises 14 residues. The CDR3 coding sequence is TGTGCCAGCAGCTTAATAAAGGAGTCCAATGAGCAGTTCTTC. It translates to CASSLIKESNEQFF.

V and J are TRBV2 and TRBJ2-7; a weak D match, TRBD2 (5 bases). Germline V gives CDR1 SNHLY, CDR2 FYNNEI. V lost 5 bases and J lost 0, with 8 bases in between. The CDR3 has 13 amino acids. CDR3 DNA sequence: TGTGCCAGCAGTCGGGATGCCTCCTACGAGCAGTACTTC. It is translated as CASSRDASYEQYF.